This TCR beta chain comes out of a study of blood T cell repertoires in COVID-19. Study background: There were acute and convalescent COVID-19 samples, and they came from the United States, Italy and Spain. PBMCs, B-cell-depleted T cells, or T cells provided the cDNA or gDNA that made up the material.

In the authors' methods: Cell counts per sample came from amplifying reference gene primers. Profiling relied on immunoSEQ multiplex PCR, and the TCRdb table lists in-frame clones only, not all of them. V, J and clone size were drawn from that table, and D and trimming were deduced from the DNA. The profile shows 150,000 to 200,000 clones, roughly 86% of them singletons. The count of this clone is one. J gave up 6 bases and V 0 bases, and 3 bases lay outside the gene matches. Germline CDR1 and CDR2: SGHAT and FQDESV (reference sequence). This CDR3 has 15 amino acids. Sample: peripheral blood. The sequence was collected from a man aged 40-49 years with active or convalescent COVID-19. The J gene is TRBJ2-3, the V gene TRBV11-1; TRBD1 aligns across 10 bases. For the CDR3, the DNA is TGTGCCAGCAGCTTAGCCGGGACAGGGGCCGATACGCAGTATTTT. Translation: CASSLAGTGADTQYF.